This is a list of T cell receptor beta chains from one sample in a study of T cells in Graves' hyperthyroidism and ophthalmopathy. TCRdb processed the multiplex PCR reads anew with MiXCR; each CDR3 protein has one entry. There are 500,000 to 600,000 distinct CDR3 sequences in the sample; 46% occur only once, and 35% to 50% lies in the top ten. Sequenced sample: peripheral blood or thyroid tissue (not recorded which). These TCRs come from an adult woman with Graves' disease, either hyperthyroidism or ophthalmopathy (not recorded which). Each CDR3 is given with its conserved first and last residue. A D gene is named only where the DNA matches it firmly. Not all rows give a size; the values are once, few, many and, for expanded clones, a class.

V	size	J	D	CDR3	DNA
TRBV20-1	NA	TRBJ1-2	NA	CSARVGDYGYTF	TGCAGTGCTAGAGTGGGAGACTATGGCTACACCTTC
TRBV30	few	TRBJ2-7	NA	CAWNTGTSSNLYF	TGTGCCTGGAACACCGGGACGTCCTCGAACTTGTACTTC
TRBV2	NA	TRBJ2-7	NA	CASSEPPVVSYEQYF	TGTGCCAGCAGTGAGCCCCCGGTAGTAAGCTACGAGCAGTACTTC
TRBV20-1	NA	TRBJ1-5	NA	CSAGGGGFKPQHF	TGCAGTGCCGGGGGGGGGGGCTTCAAGCCCCAGCATTTT
TRBV3-1	many	TRBJ1-2	NA	CASSQDQSYGYTF	TGTGCCAGCAGCCAAGATCAGAGCTATGGCTACACCTTC
TRBV20-1	NA	TRBJ1-2	NA	CSARTVGYGYTF	TGCAGTGCTCGTACGGTGGGCTATGGCTACACCTTC
TRBV9	NA	TRBJ1-5	TRBD1	CASSSETGFTQPQHF	TGTGCCAGTAGCTCCGAGACAGGGTTTACTCAGCCCCAGCATTTT
TRBV6-1	many	TRBJ2-5	NA	CASSGGGGQQETQYF	TGTGCCAGCAGTGGAGGCGGGGGACAACAAGAGACCCAGTACTTC
TRBV5-6	many	TRBJ1-5	NA	CASSPAGGRKRPQHF	TGTGCCAGCAGCCCGGCCGGTGGAAGGAAGCGGCCCCAGCATTTT
TRBV19	NA	TRBJ1-2	NA	CARPRDYGYTF	TGTGCTAGACCCAGGGACTATGGCTACACCTTC
TRBV29-1	many	TRBJ1-1	NA	CSVETRTAQNTEAFF	TGCAGCGTTGAAACCAGGACAGCCCAGAACACTGAAGCTTTCTTT
TRBV10-3	once	TRBJ2-5	NA	CAAGAGMMETQYF	TGTGCCGCCGGGGCAGGGATGATGGAGACCCAGTACTTC
TRBV11-2	NA	TRBJ1-6	NA	CASSHTSGKETLHF	TGTGCCAGCAGCCATACTAGCGGGAAAGAGACCCTCCACTTT
TRBV7-2	many	TRBJ2-6	NA	CASSDTNPGANVLTF	TGTGCCAGCAGCGACACCAACCCTGGGGCCAACGTCCTGACTTTC
TRBV6-6	many	TRBJ2-7	NA	CASSTPSSYEQYF	TGTGCCAGCAGTACTCCAAGCTCCTACGAGCAGTACTTC
TRBV19	many	TRBJ2-7	NA	CASSKYAGVSYEQYF	TGTGCCAGTAGTAAATACGCAGGTGTTTCCTACGAGCAGTACTTC
TRBV11-2	NA	TRBJ2-7	NA	CASSPLFQGELGQYF	TGCGCCAGCAGCCCTCTCTTCCAAGGGGAATTAGGGCAGTACTTC
TRBV7-6	few	TRBJ2-5	NA	CASSLRTRGPQYF	TGTGCCAGCAGCTTACGGACTCGGGGGCCCCAGTACTTC
TRBV7-6	NA	TRBJ2-7	NA	CASSLLGCYEQYF	TGTGCCAGCAGCTTGCTGGGCTGCTACGAGCAGTACTTC
TRBV7-9	NA	TRBJ2-2	TRBD1	CASSYRGFTGELFF	TGTGCCAGCAGTTACAGGGGTTTCACCGGGGAGCTGTTTTTT
TRBV12-3/TRBV12-4	NA	TRBJ2-5	TRBD2	CASSFSTSGSITQYF	TGTGCCAGCAGTTTTTCGACTAGCGGGAGTATAACCCAGTACTTC
TRBV10-2	NA	TRBJ2-7	TRBD2	CASSEGTRPSYSNEQYF	TGCGCCAGCAGTGAAGGGACTAGGCCCTCCTACTCCAACGAGCAGTACTTC